The clone carrying this T cell receptor (beta chain) was observed many times. Antigen specificity is unknown. This record comes from a study of T cells in Graves' hyperthyroidism and ophthalmopathy. Points from the study as a whole: Before onset, by a median of around six months, the model predicted ophthalmopathy.

RNA transcripts served as the template for amplifying TCR beta CDR3 regions. In the first-round RT-PCR of the TCR CDR3, the HTBI primer set was used. TCRdb used MiXCR to reprocess the multiplex PCR reads, holding one entry per CDR3 protein. The table shows some 270,000 distinct CDR3 sequences, with roughly an eighth occurring only once. Patients aged 18 to 65 had newly diagnosed hyperthyroidism of under 2 months' duration. The clonotype comes from a woman aged 35 to 49 with Graves' hyperthyroidism. Sequenced material: blood.

CDR3 sequence reads: CASSIDRDRPQHF. The DNA of the CDR3 is TGTGCCAGCAGCATAGACAGAGATCGGCCCCAGCATTTT. The chain carries TRBV7-2 and TRBJ1-5; TRBD1 is a possible D gene (5 bases). V was shortened by 5 bases and J by 9 bases, with 14 bases between the two germline ends. Looked up from germline, CDR1 is SGHTA and CDR2 is FQGNSA. This CDR3 is built from 13 residues.